The clone carrying this T cell receptor beta chain occurred a few times. Its specificity is unknown. The data originate from a study of T cells in Graves' hyperthyroidism and ophthalmopathy. General study results and limits: The model anticipated ophthalmopathy a median approximately 6.7 months pre-onset.

Amplification of TCR beta CDR3 regions used RNA as the template. The TCR CDR3 was amplified in a first-round RT-PCR using the HTBI primer set. TCRdb redid the calling of the multiplex PCR reads with MiXCR, one entry per CDR3 protein. The sample includes some 770,000 distinct CDR3 sequences, over 15% of them seen just once. V lost 3 bases, J lost 8 bases, and 6 bases lay in between. The germline V gene has CDR1 MNHNS and CDR2 SASEGT. The CDR3 runs 11 residues. Graves' hyperthyroidism without ophthalmopathy progression within 18 months was termed stable. The patients, who ranged from 18 to 65 in age, presented with newly diagnosed hyperthyroidism lasting under 2 months.

This TCR was sampled from a man between 18 and 35 years old with Graves' hyperthyroidism. This sequence joins TRBV6-1 and TRBJ2-3; D is perhaps TRBD1 (6 bases). Input material: blood. DNA of the CDR3: TGTGCCAGCAGTGAGGGGGCTACGCAGTATTTT. Translation gives CASSEGATQYF.